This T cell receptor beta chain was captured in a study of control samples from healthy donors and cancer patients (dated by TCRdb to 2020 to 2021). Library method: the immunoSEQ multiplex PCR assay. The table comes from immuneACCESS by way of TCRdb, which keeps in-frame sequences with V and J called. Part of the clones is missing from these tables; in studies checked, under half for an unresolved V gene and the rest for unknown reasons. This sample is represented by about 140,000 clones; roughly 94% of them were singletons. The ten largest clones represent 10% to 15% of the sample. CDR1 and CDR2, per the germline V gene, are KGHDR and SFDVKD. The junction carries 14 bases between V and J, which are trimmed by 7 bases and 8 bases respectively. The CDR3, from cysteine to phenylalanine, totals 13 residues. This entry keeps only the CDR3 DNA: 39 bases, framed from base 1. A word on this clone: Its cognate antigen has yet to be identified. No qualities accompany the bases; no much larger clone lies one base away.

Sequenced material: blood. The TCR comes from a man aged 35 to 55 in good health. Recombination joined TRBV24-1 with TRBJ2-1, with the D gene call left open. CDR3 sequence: CATRPPGLDEQFF. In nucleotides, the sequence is TGTGCCACCAGGCCACCGGGTCTCGATGAGCAGTTCTTC.